Here is one T cell receptor (beta chain) with its context. The target of this receptor is not known. No quality values exist for individual bases; no much larger clone is one base distant. The sample is drawn from a study of blood T cells in healthy people across ages (dated by TCRdb to the mid-2010s). With respect to the entire study: In model experiments, roughly one uniquely barcoded TCR beta cDNA molecule per two T cells was captured by template switching. Age-related changes in TCR beta repertoire diversity were measured in the study by deep sequencing normalized with unique cDNA molecular identifiers. To avoid experimental bias, donors of different ages were randomly spread across the sequencing lanes. The study analyzed two additional independent replicas of 1 million unique cDNA reads from the same blood draw for two donors, one aged 18 to 30 and one aged 80 or older. The donors were split into four age groups: young (average 16 years), middle-aged (39), aged (around 67) and long-lived (over 75).

Libraries were made using 5' RACE. Reads for this sample came from an Illumina HiSeq 2500. A second about 7 to 11 cycle PCR used a sample-barcoded 5' primer and a J-beta primer mix. Each TCR beta cDNA molecule received a unique molecular identifier from a template-switch 5' adaptor carrying 12 random nucleotides. At least 3 million CDR3-containing paired-end reads were obtained from each sample. First-strand cDNA was synthesized from all RNA with the Mint cDNA synthesis kit, primed by a TRBC-specific oligonucleotide. All cDNA was treated with uracil-DNA glycosylase and then went through a first 18-cycle PCR with the universal primers M1SS and BC2_uni_R. On the authors' methods: For normalization, 1 million high-quality reads were randomly selected from each sample, with every read carrying a distinct molecular identifier. Reads with shared molecular identifiers were discarded instead of being binned into consensus sequences. MiTCR, run with a Q25 quality threshold and the strictest error-elimination algorithm, handled CDR3 identification, clonotype clustering and error correction. A nonparametric unseen species model with Euler transformation was used to estimate a lower bound on total TCR beta diversity. TCRdb applied fastp at Q25 and MiXCR to the public reads, then kept only in-frame beta chains. One record per CDR3 amino acid sequence lists the most common genes and DNA. The V and J calls here are based on TCRdb, not the publication. The sample contains about 970,000 distinct CDR3 sequences, roughly 51% of them found a single time. The ten largest clones represent about 21% of the sample.

The 39 donors, aged roughly 6 to 95 years, were systemically healthy Caucasian individuals from Russia. Ten milliliters of peripheral blood were drawn from each donor into EDTA-treated Vacutainer tubes. PBMCs were isolated by Ficoll-Paque density-gradient centrifugation, with at least 7 million obtained per sample. Trizol reagent was used to extract total RNA from the PBMCs, yielding at least 6 micrograms per sample. For every donor, flow cytometry on a PBMC aliquot measured the percentage of naive CD45RAhigh/CD27high T cells. The investigation overall reported the following: A strong correlation was found between observed TCR beta diversity and the percentage of naive T cells measured by flow cytometry. Conclusive comparison of naive and antigen-experienced compartments was prevented by the profiling of bulk unsorted PBMCs. Observed TCR beta diversity per million T cells fell roughly linearly with age, and a significant reduction was already apparent by age about 43. Estimates of total diversity based on one million sequenced T cells were regarded as lower bounds and as underestimates. Compared with the aged group, the long-lived group had more naive CD4+ T cells, fewer expanded clones and increased TCR diversity, a pattern suggesting age selection. Because the CMV infection status of the donors was unknown, age-related changes in expanded clonotypes may potentially have been confounded.

The source material was blood. The clonotype comes from a woman aged 55-70 years in good health.

The DNA is TGTGCCAGCAGCCAATCGTCCGGGGCCAACATTCAGTACTTC. This yields the protein CASSQSSGANIQYF. The V gene is TRBV16 and the J gene is TRBJ2-4, with the D call tentatively TRBD1 or TRBD2, each fitting 5 bases. Looking up the germline V gene yields CDR1 KGHSY and CDR2 FQNENV. The CDR3 has 14 amino acids, counting the end cysteine and phenylalanine. Of all the DNA, just the CDR3 is kept, 42 bases in frame from base 1. V drops 0 bases and J drops 7 bases, leaving 10 bases in between.